Sequencing of this TCR beta chain was carried out in a study of T cell repertoires in ileal Crohn's disease. This clone was recorded only once. Described time point: inflamed ileum from the surgical specimen. The data were produced by immunoSEQ multiplex PCR, yet TCRdb's version contains in-frame clones alone and is incomplete. The sample consists of about 11,000 clones, roughly 91% of them appearing once. Germline lookup yields CDR1 SGHRS and CDR2 YFSETQ. The V segment lost 0 bases and the J segment 7 bases; nucleotides outside the gene matches: 7. The CDR3 length is 16 residues. This TCR derives from an adult with Crohn's disease. The sequencing sample was made of ileal tissue. The chain couples TRBV5-1 to TRBJ2-2; TRBD1 matches 9 bases. The CDR3 region has the DNA TGCGCCAGCAGCTTGGGAGTCACAGGGGGCATCGGGGAGCTGTTTTTT. Residues: CASSLGVTGGIGELFF.